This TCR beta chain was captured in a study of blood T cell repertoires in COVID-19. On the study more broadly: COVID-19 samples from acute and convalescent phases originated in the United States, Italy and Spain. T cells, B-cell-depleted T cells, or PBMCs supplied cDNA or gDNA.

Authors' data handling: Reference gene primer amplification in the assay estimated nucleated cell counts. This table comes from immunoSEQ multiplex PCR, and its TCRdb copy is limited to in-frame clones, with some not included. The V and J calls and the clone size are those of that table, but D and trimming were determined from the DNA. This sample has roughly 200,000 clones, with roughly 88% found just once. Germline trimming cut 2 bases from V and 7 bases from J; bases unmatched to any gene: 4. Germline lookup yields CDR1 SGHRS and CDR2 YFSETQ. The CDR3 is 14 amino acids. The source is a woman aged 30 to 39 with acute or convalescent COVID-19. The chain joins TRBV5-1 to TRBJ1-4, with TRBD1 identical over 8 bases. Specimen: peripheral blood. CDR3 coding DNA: TGCGCCAGCAGCTTCGAGACAGGGGTTGAAAAACTGTTTTTT. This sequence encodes CASSFETGVEKLFF.